This entry lists 20 T cell receptor beta chains sequenced from one sample in a study of CD8+ T cells in alopecia areata. Sample treatment: oral pan-JAK inhibitor, 5-10 mg twice daily. Once RNA had been extracted, it was reverse transcribed into cDNA to act as the sequencing template. The data were produced by immunoSEQ multiplex PCR, yet TCRdb's version contains in-frame clones alone and is incomplete. The data contain about 210,000 clones, around three fifths of them singletons. Sequences were derived from CD4+ T cells sorted from blood, sampled at week 4, from a patient treated with tofacitinib. Receptor source: a human donor with alopecia areata.

The rearrangement links TRBV30 to TRBJ2-1; D gene ambiguous. Trimming cost V 4 bases and J 8 bases, with 12 bases left between them. The CDR3 is 12 residues long. In germline, CDR1 is GTSNPN, CDR2 SVGIG (reference sequence). The CDR3 here is CAWNLPGHEQFF. Here the CDR3 DNA reads TGTGCCTGGAACCTCCCCGGCCATGAGCAGTTCTTC.

The chain recombines TRBV7-2 with TRBJ2-5, with 8 bases lining up with TRBD2. CDR3 length: 13 amino acids. J lost 2 bases, V lost 5 bases, and 1 base had no gene match. Per germline, CDR1 SGHTA and CDR2 FQGNSA. The CDR3 loop is CASSRGGQETQYF. In DNA form, the CDR3 reads TGTGCCAGCAGCCGCGGGGGGCAAGAGACCCAGTACTTC.

This chain joins TRBV7-2 and TRBJ1-1; TRBD1 matches 9 bases. CDR3 length: 12 residues. Trimming at V came to 3 bases and at J to 11 bases, leaving 4 bases not matched to a gene. Germline CDR1 is SGHTA and CDR2 is FQGNSA. CDR3 nucleotides: TGTGCCAGCAGCTTCGGACAGGGGAAGGCTTTCTTT. This encodes CASSFGQGKAFF.

The gene calls are TRBV30 and TRBJ1-2, with D unclear. This CDR3 is built from 15 residues. V was trimmed by 1 base and J by 4 bases, leaving 16 bases between them. From germline, CDR1 is GTSNPN and CDR2 SVGIG (reference sequence). The CDR3 spells CAWSGKDSGVYGYTF. The CDR3 DNA follows: TGTGCCTGGAGTGGAAAAGACTCGGGCGTCTATGGCTACACCTTC.

The V call is TRBV7-2, the J call TRBJ2-7, with 8 bases aligning to TRBD1. The V and J ends lost 3 bases and 2 bases, in that order; junction bases with no gene match: 3. Germline CDR1 reads SGHTA; CDR2 reads FQGNSA. This CDR3 comprises 14 residues. In DNA, the CDR3 is TGTGCCAGCAGCTTTCAACAGGGGGCCTACGAGCAGTACTTC. Amino acid sequence: CASSFQQGAYEQYF.

This chain uses TRBV21-1 with TRBJ2-7; the tabulated D call, TRBD2, remains unverified against the DNA. TRBV21-1 is a known pseudogene. The CDR3 extends over 12 amino acids. The CDR3 DNA sequence: TGTGCCAGCGCCCGGGTCCACTTGGGGCAGTACTTC. This gives the protein CASARVHLGQYF.

This chain links TRBV27 with TRBJ2-7; 7 bases map to TRBD1. The germline V gene encodes CDR1 MNHEY and CDR2 SMNVEV (reference sequence). The CDR3 length is 16 residues. V shed 10 bases, J shed 4 bases, and the junction held 19 bases outside the gene matches. The CDR3 nucleotides read TGTGCCAACCAAAATCCCGGAACAACAGGGGAGTACGAGCAGTACTTC. Its protein product is CANQNPGTTGEYEQYF.

This clone was seen a handful of times. The rearrangement uses TRBV11-3 and TRBJ2-7, with TRBD1 matching 7 bases. Germline loops: CDR1 SGHNT, CDR2 YENEEA. The V segment lost 0 bases and the J segment 2 bases; nucleotides outside the gene matches: 16. The CDR3 covers 19 residues. The CDR3 region has the DNA TGTGCCAGCAGCTTAGATCCCCGAAGAGGGGGCATTACCCCCTACGAGCAGTACTTC. Translation gives CASSLDPRRGGITPYEQYF. Full variable domain (outside the CDR3, taken from reference TRBV11-3 and TRBJ2-7): EAGVVQSPRYKIIEKKQPVAFWCNPISGHNTLYWYLQNLGQGPELLIRYENEEAVDDSQLPKDRFSAERLKGVDSTLKIQPAELGDSAVYLCASSLDPRRGGITPYEQYFGPGTRLTVT.

The chain recombines TRBV5-8 with TRBJ1-4; TRBD1 might be the D (5 bases). V shed 2 bases and J shed 3 bases, with 8 bases lying between them. Germline V gene lookup returns CDR1 SGHTS and CDR2 YDEGEE. The CDR3 is 14 amino acids. CDR3 amino acids: CASSLRGANEKLFF. CDR3 nucleotide sequence: TGTGCCAGCAGCTTAAGGGGAGCTAATGAAAAACTGTTTTTT.

In this sample, this clone turned up a few times. The chain couples TRBV5-1 to TRBJ2-1; TRBD2 aligns across 9 bases. Unmatched junction bases numbered 7, after V lost 2 bases and J lost 7 bases. Germline values: CDR1 SGHRS, CDR2 YFSETQ. The CDR3 contains 15 residues. The CDR3 region is CASSFSSGVGNEQFF. In DNA form, the CDR3 reads TGCGCCAGCAGCTTTTCTAGCGGGGTTGGGAATGAGCAGTTCTTC.

The chain combines TRBV29-1 with TRBJ1-2, with TRBD1 matching 7 bases. This CDR3 is built from 14 residues. J was trimmed by 4 bases and V by 6 bases; bases with no gene match: 11. The germline gives CDR1 SQVTM, CDR2 ANQGSEA. The CDR3 sequence is CSVGQGGFLYGYTF. The CDR3 nucleotides are TGCAGCGTGGGGCAGGGGGGATTCCTCTATGGCTACACCTTC.

The gene calls are TRBV5-6 and TRBJ2-1; possible D gene TRBD1, 6 bases. V lost 4 bases to trimming and J lost 3 bases, with 11 bases between them. The germline gives CDR1 SGHDT, CDR2 YYEEEE. This CDR3 has 14 amino acids. CDR3 in DNA: TGTGCCAGCAGCAGAAGGGACAACTACAATGAGCAGTTCTTC. Translated: CASSRRDNYNEQFF.

The chain employs TRBV4-3 and TRBJ1-2; 8 nucleotides agree with TRBD1. V dropped 1 base and J dropped 4; count of bases not matched to a gene: 5. Germline loops: CDR1 LGHNA, CDR2 YSLEER. This CDR3 region has 15 residues. CDR3 sequence (DNA): TGCGCCAGCAGCCAAGCAGTACAGGGGGTCTATGGCTACACCTTC. As protein: CASSQAVQGVYGYTF.

The genes are TRBV5-1 and TRBJ2-3; TRBD1 matches at 10 bases. J lost 5 bases, V lost 0 bases, and 12 bases had no gene match. Germline V lookup: CDR1 SGHRS, CDR2 YFSETQ. CDR3 length equals 18 residues. The CDR3, as DNA: TGCGCCAGCAGCTTGGCCAATTTTGACAGGGGGCGCGGAGATACGCAGTATTTT. Its translation: CASSLANFDRGRGDTQYF.

This chain uses TRBV29-1 with TRBJ2-5; 8 positions match TRBD2. Germline-derived CDR1 and CDR2 are SQVTM and ANQGSEA. This CDR3 has 17 amino acids. V lost 7 bases, J lost 4 bases, and 20 bases stayed unmatched. The CDR3 loop is CSAQRFSGAFVGETQYF. The CDR3, as DNA: TGCAGCGCCCAGAGGTTTAGCGGGGCCTTCGTCGGAGAGACCCAGTACTTC.

This clone was counted between two and nine times. The V and J genes are TRBV9 and TRBJ1-5, with D hard to call. The CDR3 spans 13 residues. Trimming removed 4 bases at V and 4 bases at J, with 9 bases between. The germline gives CDR1 SGDLS, CDR2 YYNGEE. The CDR3 DNA is TGTGCCAGCAGCTTCCGAGGGAATCAGCCCCAGCATTTT. Its translation is CASSFRGNQPQHF.

Only a few counts were recorded for this clone. Other DNA sequences from this sample encode an identical CDR3 as well. The chain combines TRBV29-1 with TRBJ1-2, with 9 bases matching TRBD1. The CDR3 sequence is 13 residues long. CDR1 and CDR2 from the germline V gene are SQVTM and ANQGSEA. V lost 1 base to trimming and J lost 4 bases; unmatched junction nucleotides: 1. CDR3 residues: CSVEGTGVYGYTF. CDR3 nucleotide sequence: TGCAGCGTTGAAGGGACAGGGGTCTATGGCTACACCTTC. The whole variable domain, filled in from reference TRBV29-1 and TRBJ1-2, reads SAVISQKPSRDICQRGTSLTIQCQVDSQVTMMFWYRQQPGQSLTLIATANQGSEATYESGFVIDKFPISRPNLTFSTLTVSNMSPEDSSIYLCSVEGTGVYGYTFGSGTRLTVV.

The V gene is TRBV5-1, the J gene TRBJ1-1; 10 bases align to TRBD1. J lost 3 bases, V lost 1 base, and 3 bases had no gene match. In germline, CDR1 is SGHRS, CDR2 YFSETQ. The CDR3 sequence is 15 residues long. CDR3 sequence reads: CASSLLDRGHTEAFF. The CDR3 DNA reads as TGCGCCAGCAGCTTGTTAGACAGGGGGCACACTGAAGCTTTCTTT. The full variable domain, its missing parts supplied by reference TRBV5-1 and TRBJ1-1, is KAGVTQTPRYLIKTRGQQVTLSCSPISGHRSVSWYQQTPGQGLQFLFEYFSETQRNKGNFPGRFSGRQFSNSRSEMNVSTLELGDSALYLCASSLLDRGHTEAFFGQGTRLTVV.

Regarding this clone: At one end, the junction sequence differs from germline, possibly due to a read error. CDR3 in amino acids: CAISESGRLGQYF. The CDR3 DNA is TGTGCCATCAGTGAGTCAGGCCGCTTGGGGCAGTACTTC. This chain links TRBV6-1 with TRBJ2-7; D unclear. The length of the CDR3 is 13 residues. Germline CDR1 and CDR2: MNHNS and SASEGT.

The chain uses TRBV4-3 and TRBJ1-1; D possibly corresponds to TRBD1 (5 bases). There are 14 residues in the CDR3. Deletions cut 0 bases from V and 10 bases from J, with 15 bases between. Germline V gene data show CDR1 as LGHNA and CDR2 as YSLEER. CDR3 sequence: CASSQDGGRGLAFF. The DNA for the CDR3 is TGCGCCAGCAGCCAAGATGGGGGTCGGGGGTTAGCTTTCTTT.